The text below deals with one TCR beta chain. The target antigen is unknown. This sample was taken from a study of PD-1 blockade in classical Hodgkin lymphoma. The study, taken as a whole, reports: Partial responders and progressors had significantly lower baseline TCR diversity. Exclusion applied to patients who initiated nivolumab less than 1 year following ASCT. A significant rise in TCR diversity by C4D1 was seen for CD4+ but not CD8+ cells.

Germline CDR1 SGHNT, CDR2 YYREEE (reference sequence). Trimming took off 3 bases at V and 5 bases at J, with 15 bases between the two ends. The CDR3 is 14 amino acids. Profiling relied on immunoSEQ multiplex PCR, and the TCRdb table lists in-frame clones only, not all of them. The table includes 32,000 or so clones, around 83% detected once. The time point: cycle 4 day 1 (C4D1), after less than 7 weeks of nivolumab. Each of the patients experienced relapse following autologous stem cell transplantation, and their brentuximab vedotin exposure differed. Purification of CD4+ T cells from thawed PBMCs was performed via magnetic negative selection.

This clonotype was sampled from a human donor with classical Hodgkin lymphoma. The chain is built from TRBV5-4 and TRBJ2-7, with a weak D call TRBD1 (6 bases). The sample was CD4+ T cells from blood, taken before the fourth cycle of nivolumab. This CDR3 is CASSSRGDTNEQYF. The CDR3 coding sequence is TGTGCCAGCAGCTCACGAGGGGACACGAACGAGCAGTACTTC.